The T cell receptor (beta chain) under discussion was sequenced for a study of somatic mutations in cytotoxic T cells in rheumatoid arthritis. On the study more broadly: Patient blood (around 30 ml EDTA) was drawn right after diagnosis, before any treatment. Nearly 100% purity was obtained when some V beta antibody-stained T-cell populations were flow-sorted; these included V beta1+ cells sequenced for TCRB.

The table came from immunoSEQ multiplex PCR; TCRdb's copy has only in-frame clones and leaves some out. In the table there are roughly 32,000 clones, around four fifths of which are singletons. Notes on the study in general: Slight underrepresentation of TRBV07 in rheumatoid arthritis patients was not adjusted for multiple comparisons.

Concerning this clone itself: The antigen is undetermined.

This CDR3 contains 15 residues. V dropped 1 base and J dropped 3; count of bases not matched to a gene: 4. Germline V lookup: CDR1 MGHRA, CDR2 YSYEKL. This clonotype was sampled from an adult with rheumatoid arthritis. The V gene is TRBV4-1, the J gene TRBJ2-3, with TRBD2 identical over 7 bases. Sequenced sample: CD8+ T cells sorted from blood. CDR3 sequence reads: CASSQVAGVTDTQYF. CDR3 coding DNA: TGCGCCAGCAGCCAAGTTGCGGGAGTAACAGATACGCAGTATTTT.